This T cell receptor (beta chain) comes out of a study of circulating CD8 cells and anti-PD-1 response in melanoma. Turning to the study itself: Patients received intravenous nivolumab, 3 mg/kg, every 2 weeks. Non-responders showed stable or progressive disease; responders showed complete or partial response.

Study-level points and caveats: Diversity ranked highest in DNEG and lowest in TIGIT subsets.

Live CD3+CD8+TCRalphabeta+ cells were sorted into four subsets by PD-1 and/or TIGIT. The V and J ends lost 0 bases and 3 bases respectively, with 7 bases between them. The germline CDR1 and CDR2 sequences are SGHDT and YYEEEE. The CDR3 covers 13 residues. By frequency in the sample, this clonotype is medium-sized. What it recognizes is unknown. TCR libraries were prepared from roughly 15 ng of total RNA with the QIAseq Immune Repertoire TCR panel. TCRdb re-analysed the reads in MiXCR, keeping a single row per CDR3 protein. The sample gives approximately 1,000 distinct CDR3 sequences, approximately 9.1% of which show up once; roughly a third is in the top ten.

This chain uses TRBV5-6 with TRBJ2-7; no clear D gene. The sequence was obtained from a human donor with melanoma. The sample was CD8+ T cells from PBMCs, taken at baseline or after one month of anti-PD-1 therapy (not recorded which). CDR3 in DNA: TGTGCCAGCAGCTTGGGTCCGAACTACGAGCAGTACTTC. This gives the protein CASSLGPNYEQYF.